This T cell receptor beta chain was identified during a study of response to subunit inactivated influenza vaccine. Findings and caveats of the study: The authors suggested that every seasonal influenza vaccination recruits few new T cells.

Concerning this clonotype: Its antigen is unknown.

Using its own MiXCR run on the RT-PCR reads, TCRdb lists one record per CDR3 protein. The repertoire includes 250,000 to 350,000 distinct CDR3 sequences, approximately 20% of them detected once, and approximately 10% sits in the top ten. The clonotype comes from a man aged 50-75 years who received an inactivated influenza vaccine. The source was PBMCs from blood, collected less than 22 months after vaccination.

For the CDR3, the DNA is TGTGCCAGCAGCCAAGTCTCAGGACCCACCAGGACCCAGTACTTC. Amino acid sequence: CASSQVSGPTRTQYF. This chain uses TRBV14 with TRBJ2-5, with no clear D. The CDR3 has 15 residues. The V end was cut by 1 base, the J end by 7 bases, with 16 bases between. Germline loops: CDR1 SGHDN, CDR2 FVKESK.